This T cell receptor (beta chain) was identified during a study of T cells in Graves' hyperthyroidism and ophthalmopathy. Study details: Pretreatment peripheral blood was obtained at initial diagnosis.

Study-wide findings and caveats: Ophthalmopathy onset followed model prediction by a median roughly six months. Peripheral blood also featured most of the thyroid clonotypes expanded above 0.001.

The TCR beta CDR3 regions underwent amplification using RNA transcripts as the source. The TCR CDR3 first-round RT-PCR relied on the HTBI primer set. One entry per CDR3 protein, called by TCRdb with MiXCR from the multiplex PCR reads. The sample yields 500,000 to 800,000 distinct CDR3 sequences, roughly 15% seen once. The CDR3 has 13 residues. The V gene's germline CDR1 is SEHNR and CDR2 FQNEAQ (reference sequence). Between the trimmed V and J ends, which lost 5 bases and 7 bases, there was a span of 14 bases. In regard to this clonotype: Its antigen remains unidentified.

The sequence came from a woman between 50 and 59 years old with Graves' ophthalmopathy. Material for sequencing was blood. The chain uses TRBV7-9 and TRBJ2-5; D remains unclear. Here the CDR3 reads CASSPTEIGTQYF. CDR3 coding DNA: TGTGCCAGCAGCCCTACGGAAATCGGGACCCAGTACTTC.